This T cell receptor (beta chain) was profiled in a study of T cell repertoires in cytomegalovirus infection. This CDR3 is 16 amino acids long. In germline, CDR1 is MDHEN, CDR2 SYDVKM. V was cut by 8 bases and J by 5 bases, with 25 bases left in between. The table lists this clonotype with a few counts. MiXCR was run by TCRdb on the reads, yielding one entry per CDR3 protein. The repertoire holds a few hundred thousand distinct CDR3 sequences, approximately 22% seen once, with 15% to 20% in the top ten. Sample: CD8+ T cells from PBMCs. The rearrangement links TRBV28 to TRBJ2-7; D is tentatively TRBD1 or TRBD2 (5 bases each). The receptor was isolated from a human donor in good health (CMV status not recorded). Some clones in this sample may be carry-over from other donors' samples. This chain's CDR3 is CASSPVRGPLRDEQYF. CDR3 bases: TGTGCCAGCTCCCCAGTCCGGGGACCCCTAAGGGACGAGCAGTACTTC.